This T cell receptor beta chain was sequenced for a study of molecular identifiers for immune sequencing clone quantification. In its sample, this clonotype was seen many times. Previously published methods and listed TCR primers were used for the bulk TCR libraries. Using its own MiXCR run on the PCR reads, TCRdb lists one record per CDR3 protein. The sample gives 60,000 to 70,000 distinct CDR3 sequences, less than 20% of which show up once; approximately 1.4% is in the top ten. The V gene lost 5 bases and the J gene lost 3 bases, with 18 bases spanning the gap. There are 16 residues in the CDR3. The germline gives CDR1 SEHNR, CDR2 FQNEAQ (reference sequence).

This TCR was recovered from a human donor in good health. Some libraries in this study had Jurkat cell RNA spiked in. This chain uses TRBV7-9 with TRBJ2-3, with D uncertain. Sample: naive CD8+ T cells from blood, with Jurkat cell RNA spiked in. Documented subset: FACS-sorted CD8+CD4-CCR7+CD45RA+ naive T cells. CDR3 in DNA: TGTGCCAGCAGCCTCCCCCCTGCCGGGTTGACAGATACGCAGTATTTT. This sequence encodes CASSLPPAGLTDTQYF. Together with reference TRBV7-9 and TRBJ2-3, the CDR3 gives the full variable domain: DTGVSQNPRHKITKRGQNVTFRCDPISEHNRLYWYRQTLGQGPEFLTYFQNEAQLEKSRLLSDRFSAERPKGSFSTLEIQRTEQGDSAMYLCASSLPPAGLTDTQYFGPGTRLTVL.